The 3 T cell receptor beta chains listed next were all sequenced from one sample in a study of blood T cell repertoires in COVID-19. The protocol was immunoSEQ multiplex PCR, while the TCRdb copy is restricted to in-frame clones and leaves out a portion. In the table there are some 250,000 clones, more than 85% of which are singletons. Source material: peripheral blood. The receptors were sampled from a woman aged 60-75 years with COVID-19, enrolled during active disease.

The chain couples TRBV6-5 to TRBJ2-3; TRBD2 might be the D (6 bases). This CDR3 contains 16 residues. Germline-derived CDR1 and CDR2 are MNHEY and SVGAGI. The V end was cut by 0 bases, the J end by 6 bases, with 16 bases between. CDR3 sequence: CASSYSSRRAGDTQYF. The CDR3 DNA follows: TGTGCCAGCAGTTACTCGAGCCGGAGGGCTGGCGATACGCAGTATTTT.

Here the CDR3 DNA reads TGTGCCAGCAGCTTGGTCGCTGGCAGGTCGAACACTGAAGCTTTCTTT. Translating gives CASSLVAGRSNTEAFF. V usage is TRBV5-4 and J usage is TRBJ1-1, with D uncertain. This CDR3 region has 16 residues. Looked up from germline, CDR1 is SGHNT and CDR2 is YYREEE (reference sequence). Trimming pared 0 bases from V and 1 base from J, leaving 13 bases between.

The chain has TRBV27 and TRBJ2-7; a possible D gene is TRBD1 (6 bases). The V end lost 3 bases, the J end lost 1 base, and 10 bases lay between the germline ends. Germline assignment: CDR1 MNHEY and CDR2 SMNVEV (reference sequence). The CDR3 spans 14 residues. In nucleotides, the CDR3 is TGTGCCAGCAGTTTCGACAGGAGTTCCTACGAGCAGTACTTC. Translation: CASSFDRSSYEQYF.